This record looks at one T cell receptor (beta chain) sequence and its context. Its antigen is unknown. The data were produced by immunoSEQ multiplex PCR, yet TCRdb's version contains in-frame clones alone and is incomplete. The sample records about 46,000 clones, 88% being singletons. The junction had 8 bases not matched to a gene; V was cut back by 5 bases and J by 3 bases. CDR1 is LGHNT, CDR2 FRNRAP, per germline. There are 15 residues in the CDR3. These data belong to a study of OX40 agonist ivuxolimab in advanced cancers. Across the whole study: Cancers in dose escalation were hepatocellular, melanoma, renal cell and head and neck. Partial responses were observed in three patients, of whom one had hepatocellular carcinoma and two had cutaneous melanoma. Study-level results: Mean expanded clone counts were higher in CD8+ than CD4+ T cells. Normalized T-cell clonal expansion was also low in a subset of nonresponders.

This sample comprised CD4+ or CD8+ T cells sorted from blood, obtained in a trial of the OX40 agonist ivuxolimab. The receptor was isolated from an adult with an advanced solid tumor such as melanoma, head and neck, liver or kidney cancer. The chain recombines TRBV12-5 with TRBJ2-7; 9 positions agree with TRBD1. In DNA form, the CDR3 reads TGTGCTAGTGGTGCCGCGACAGGGGGGGGCTACGAGCAGTACTTC. Translated: CASGAATGGGYEQYF.